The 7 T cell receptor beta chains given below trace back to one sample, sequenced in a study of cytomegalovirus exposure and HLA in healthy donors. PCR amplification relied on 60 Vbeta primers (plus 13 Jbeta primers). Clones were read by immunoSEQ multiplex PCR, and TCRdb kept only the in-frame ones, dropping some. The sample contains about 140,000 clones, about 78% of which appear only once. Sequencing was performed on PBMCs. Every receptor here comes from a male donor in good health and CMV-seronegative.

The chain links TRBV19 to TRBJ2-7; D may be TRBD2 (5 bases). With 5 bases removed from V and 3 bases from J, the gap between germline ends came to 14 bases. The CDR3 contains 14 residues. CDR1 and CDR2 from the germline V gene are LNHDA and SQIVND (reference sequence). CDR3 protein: CASSWTVRDYEQYF. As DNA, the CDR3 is TGTGCCAGTAGTTGGACGGTTCGGGACTACGAGCAGTACTTC.

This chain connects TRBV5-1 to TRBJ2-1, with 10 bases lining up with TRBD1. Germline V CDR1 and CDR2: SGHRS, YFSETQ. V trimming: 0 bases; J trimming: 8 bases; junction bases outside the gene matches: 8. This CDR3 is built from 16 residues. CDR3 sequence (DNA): TGCGCCAGCAGCTTGGCCGGGACAGGGGTGTGGTATGAGCAGTTCTTC. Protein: CASSLAGTGVWYEQFF.

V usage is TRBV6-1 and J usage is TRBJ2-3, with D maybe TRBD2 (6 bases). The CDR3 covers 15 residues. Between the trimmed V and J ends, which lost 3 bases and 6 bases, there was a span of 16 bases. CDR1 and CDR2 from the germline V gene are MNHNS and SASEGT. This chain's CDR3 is CASSESINGGDTQYF. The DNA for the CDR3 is TGTGCCAGCAGTGAGTCTATAAACGGAGGGGATACGCAGTATTTT.

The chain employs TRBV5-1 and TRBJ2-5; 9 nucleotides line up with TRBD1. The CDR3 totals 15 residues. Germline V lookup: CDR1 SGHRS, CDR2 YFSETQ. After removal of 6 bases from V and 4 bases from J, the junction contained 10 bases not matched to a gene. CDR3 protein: CASTAGDRVSETQYF. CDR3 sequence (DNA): TGCGCCAGCACAGCCGGGGACAGGGTGTCAGAGACCCAGTACTTC. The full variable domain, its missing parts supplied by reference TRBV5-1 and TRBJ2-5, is KAGVTQTPRYLIKTRGQQVTLSCSPISGHRSVSWYQQTPGQGLQFLFEYFSETQRNKGNFPGRFSGRQFSNSRSEMNVSTLELGDSALYLCASTAGDRVSETQYFGPGTRLLVL.

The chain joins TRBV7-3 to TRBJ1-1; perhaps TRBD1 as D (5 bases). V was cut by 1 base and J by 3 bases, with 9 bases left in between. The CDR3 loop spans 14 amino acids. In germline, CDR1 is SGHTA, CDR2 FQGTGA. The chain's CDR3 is CASSLSGDYTEAFF. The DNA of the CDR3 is TGTGCCAGCAGCTTAAGCGGGGACTACACTGAAGCTTTCTTT.

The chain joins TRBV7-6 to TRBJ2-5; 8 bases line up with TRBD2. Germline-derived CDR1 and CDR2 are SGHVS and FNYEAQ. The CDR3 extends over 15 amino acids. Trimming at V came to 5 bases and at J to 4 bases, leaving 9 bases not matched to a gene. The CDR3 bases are TGTGCCAGCAGCACGGGACTAGTGAGTTCAGAGACCCAGTACTTC. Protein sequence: CASSTGLVSSETQYF.

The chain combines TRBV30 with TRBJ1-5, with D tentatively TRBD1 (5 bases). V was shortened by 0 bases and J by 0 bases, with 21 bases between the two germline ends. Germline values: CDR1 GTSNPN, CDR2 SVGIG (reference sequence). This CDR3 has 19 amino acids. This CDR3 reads CAWSVGFFPPGGSNQPQHF. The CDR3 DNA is TGTGCCTGGAGTGTAGGATTCTTCCCGCCGGGGGGTAGCAATCAGCCCCAGCATTTT.